Sequencing of this TCR beta chain was carried out in a study of blood T cell repertoires in COVID-19. Looking at the study overall: Sources were T cells, B-cell-depleted T cells, or PBMCs; the material itself was cDNA or gDNA.

Method: immunoSEQ multiplex PCR; TCRdb's copy keeps in-frame clones and lacks some. This repertoire shows just over 650,000 clones, 85% to 90% found once; its top ten account for under 0.3%. V was pared by 4 bases and J by 0 bases, with 1 base of the junction left unmatched. The CDR3 spans 14 residues. The germline gives CDR1 SGHDT, CDR2 YYEEEE. V is TRBV5-6 and J is TRBJ1-3, with 7 bases that match TRBD1. The sequenced sample consisted of peripheral blood. The sequence came from a woman in her late teens or twenties with acute or convalescent COVID-19. The CDR3 reads CASSPGGSGNTIYF. The CDR3 DNA is TGTGCCAGCAGCCCAGGGGGCTCTGGAAACACCATATATTTT. The full variable domain, with the rest looked up from reference TRBV5-6 and TRBJ1-3, is DAGVTQSPTHLIKTRGQQVTLRCSPKSGHDTVSWYQQALGQGPQFIFQYYEEEERQRGNFPDRFSGHQFPNYSSELNVNALLLGDSALYLCASSPGGSGNTIYFGEGSWLTVV.